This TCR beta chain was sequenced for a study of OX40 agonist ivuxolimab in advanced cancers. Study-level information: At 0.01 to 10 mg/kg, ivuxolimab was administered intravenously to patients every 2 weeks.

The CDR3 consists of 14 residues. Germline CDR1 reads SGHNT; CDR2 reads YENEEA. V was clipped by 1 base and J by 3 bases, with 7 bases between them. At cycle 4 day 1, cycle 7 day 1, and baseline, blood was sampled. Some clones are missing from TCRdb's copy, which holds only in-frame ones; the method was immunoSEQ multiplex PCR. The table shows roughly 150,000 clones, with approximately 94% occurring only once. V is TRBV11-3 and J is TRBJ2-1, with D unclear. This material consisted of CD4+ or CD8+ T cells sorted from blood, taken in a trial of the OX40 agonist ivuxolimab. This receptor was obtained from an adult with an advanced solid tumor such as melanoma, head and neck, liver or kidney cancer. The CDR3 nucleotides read TGTGCCAGCAGCTTAGGTACCTACTACAATGAGCAGTTCTTC. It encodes CASSLGTYYNEQFF.